These 21 T cell receptor beta chains were all obtained from the same sample, sequenced in a study of blood T cell repertoires in COVID-19. Clones were read by immunoSEQ multiplex PCR, and TCRdb kept only the in-frame ones, dropping some. The sample consists of some 390,000 clones, 75% to 90% of them appearing once. The specimen was peripheral blood. Receptors were obtained from a woman between 40 and 55 years old with COVID-19, enrolled during active disease.

The CDR3 DNA reads as TGTGCCAGCAGCCGGGCCCCGGACTTGGGATATAATTCACCCCTCCACTTT. It encodes CASSRAPDLGYNSPLHF. The chain has TRBV28 and TRBJ1-6; D not certain. CDR3 length equals 17 residues. V lost 6 bases and J 4 bases, leaving 19 bases between the germline ends. Germline V gene sequence: CDR1 MDHEN, CDR2 SYDVKM.

The chain joins TRBV27 to TRBJ1-6; tentative D call: TRBD1 (5 bases). The V gene's germline CDR1 is MNHEY and CDR2 SMNVEV (reference sequence). The CDR3 is 15 residues long. V gave up 8 bases and J gave up 9 bases, with 20 bases separating them. Here the CDR3 DNA reads TGTGCCAGCTCCTCCCCGCAGGGAATATTTTCACCCCTCCACTTT. This codes for CASSSPQGIFSPLHF.

This chain connects TRBV28 to TRBJ1-3; 9 bases match TRBD1. With V trimmed by 7 bases and J by 1 base, 8 bases remained unmatched. This CDR3 is 16 amino acids long. CDR1 is MDHEN, CDR2 SYDVKM, per germline. CDR3 in DNA: TGTGCCAGCACCAGGGACAGGGTCTTTTCTGGAAACACCATATATTTT. This encodes CASTRDRVFSGNTIYF.

The rearrangement joins TRBV9 to TRBJ1-2; the D gene is possibly TRBD1 (5 bases). Germline V gene sequence: CDR1 SGDLS, CDR2 YYNGEE. The CDR3 runs to 14 residues. Trimming stripped 0 bases from V and 7 bases from J, with 13 bases between. CDR3 in DNA: TGTGCCAGCAGCGTAGAGGTCGGGGGTGGTGGCTACACCTTC. It codes for CASSVEVGGGGYTF.

V usage is TRBV11-2 and J usage is TRBJ2-1, with 7 bases fitting TRBD1. There are 14 residues in the CDR3. V lost 3 bases and J lost 8; bases outside the gene matches: 7. CDR1 and CDR2 from the germline V gene are SGHAT and FQNNGV. The CDR3: CASSLGRGKDEQFF. The CDR3, as DNA: TGTGCCAGCAGCTTGGGCAGGGGGAAGGATGAGCAGTTCTTC.

This clone has a handful of counts. V usage is TRBV29-1 and J usage is TRBJ1-1; D gene uncertain. The CDR3 length is 13 residues. Deletions cut 7 bases from V and 0 bases from J, with 12 bases between. Germline assignment: CDR1 SQVTM and CDR2 ANQGSEA. Here the CDR3 reads CSALGRLNTEAFF. Written as DNA, the CDR3 is TGCAGCGCCCTCGGCAGGCTGAACACTGAAGCTTTCTTT.

CDR3 nucleotide sequence: TGTGCCAGCAGTTTAATGGGGGACACCCCCTACGAGCAGTACTTC. The encoded protein is CASSLMGDTPYEQYF. The chain links TRBV28 to TRBJ2-7; D is perhaps TRBD1 (6 bases). CDR3 length: 15 amino acids. Trimming shortened V by 2 bases and J by 2 bases, and 13 bases separated the two germline ends. Germline CDR1 MDHEN, CDR2 SYDVKM.

A few counts support this clone. As DNA, the CDR3 is TGTGCCACCAGCAGAGAGAACGGTGAGCAGTTCTTC. Protein: CATSRENGEQFF. This rearrangement joins TRBV15 to TRBJ2-1; D is ambiguous. V was pared by 0 bases and J by 9 bases, with 6 bases between. The CDR3 consists of 12 residues. Germline CDR1 and CDR2: LNHNV and YYDKDF (reference sequence).

The rearrangement links TRBV27 to TRBJ1-5; D gene unclear. Looked up from germline, CDR1 is MNHEY and CDR2 is SMNVEV (reference sequence). The CDR3 runs to 13 residues. The ends were cut back, 5 bases at V and 2 bases at J, with 7 bases in the middle. DNA for the CDR3: TGTGCCAGCAGTGAGGCGGGCAATCAGCCCCAGCATTTT. This translates into CASSEAGNQPQHF.

The rearrangement links TRBV9 to TRBJ2-3; D unresolved. The length of the CDR3 is 14 residues. Trimming shortened V by 0 bases and J by 6 bases, and 11 bases separated the two germline ends. Germline CDR1 is SGDLS and CDR2 is YYNGEE. The CDR3 DNA sequence: TGTGCCAGCAGCGTAGGAGCTAATATGGATACGCAGTATTTT. Translation gives CASSVGANMDTQYF.

The chain is built from TRBV9 and TRBJ1-2; D unresolved. Looked up from germline, CDR1 is SGDLS and CDR2 is YYNGEE. The CDR3 is 14 residues long. Trimming took off 0 bases at V and 1 base at J, with 7 bases between the two ends. The CDR3 DNA reads TGTGCCAGCAGCGTAGGGCCCATTAACTATGGCTACACCTTC. Translation: CASSVGPINYGYTF.

Here the CDR3 DNA reads TGTGCCATCAGCGAACTAGACAGGGTCTACGAGCAGTACTTC. Translating gives CAISELDRVYEQYF. The V call is TRBV10-3, the J call TRBJ2-7, with TRBD1 matching 7 bases. The trim removed 6 bases at V and 3 bases at J, leaving 8 bases unmatched. The CDR3 is 14 amino acids. Germline loops: CDR1 ENHRY, CDR2 SYGVKD.

The chain couples TRBV6-4 to TRBJ2-3; a possible D gene is TRBD2 (6 bases). V lost 8 bases to trimming and J lost 1 base, with 10 bases between them. Germline CDR1 reads MRHNA; CDR2 reads SNTAGT. This CDR3 is built from 13 residues. The CDR3 DNA follows: TGTGCCAGCGCCGGGACTGGCACAGATACGCAGTATTTT. Amino acid sequence: CASAGTGTDTQYF.

The rearrangement links TRBV6-4 to TRBJ2-3; D call uncertain. The CDR3 spans 13 residues. Trimming left V 4 bases short and J 1 base short, with 6 bases between. CDR1 is MRHNA and CDR2 is SNTAGT in the germline V gene. The CDR3 protein is CASSVEGTDTQYF. The CDR3 nucleotides read TGTGCCAGCAGTGTAGAAGGCACAGATACGCAGTATTTT.

This chain links TRBV7-2 with TRBJ1-2; 9 nucleotides agree with TRBD1. Trimming cost V 5 bases and J 7 bases; bases outside gene matches: 8. This CDR3 contains 14 residues. The germline gives CDR1 SGHTA, CDR2 FQGNSA. The CDR3 region is CASSPNRGPSGYTF. The CDR3 nucleotides are TGTGCCAGCAGCCCGAACAGGGGGCCTTCTGGCTACACCTTC. The full variable domain, in which reference TRBV7-2 and TRBJ1-2 provide the parts outside the CDR3, is GAGVSQSPSNKVTEKGKDVELRCDPISGHTALYWYRQSLGQGLEFLIYFQGNSAPDKSGLPSDRFSAERTGGSVSTLTIQRTQQEDSAVYLCASSPNRGPSGYTFGSGTRLTVV.

V is TRBV5-6 and J is TRBJ2-7; 7 bases map to TRBD1. The CDR3 is 13 residues long. J gave up 4 bases and V 0 bases, and 1 base lay outside the gene matches. The V gene's germline CDR1 is SGHDT and CDR2 YYEEEE. As DNA, the CDR3 is TGTGCCAGCAGCTTGGTGACAGGGTACGAGCAGTACTTC. It codes for CASSLVTGYEQYF.

The CDR3 reads CASSPTSSSYNEQFF. In nucleotides, the CDR3 is TGTGCCAGTAGCCCCACCTCGAGCTCCTACAATGAGCAGTTCTTC. This chain links TRBV19 with TRBJ2-1; D is unclear. The germline V gene has CDR1 LNHDA and CDR2 SQIVND (reference sequence). The CDR3 runs 15 residues. V was cut by 6 bases and J by 0 bases, with 12 bases left in between.

This chain's CDR3 is CASSPQGDTQYF. CDR3 DNA: TGTGCCAGCAGCCCCCAGGGAGATACGCAGTATTTT. V gene TRBV7-3 combines with J gene TRBJ2-3; D is possibly TRBD1 (5 bases). This CDR3 spans 12 amino acids. The germline V and J ends were trimmed by 5 bases and 5 bases, with 8 bases remaining between them. The germline gives CDR1 SGHTA, CDR2 FQGTGA.

V usage is TRBV10-3 and J usage is TRBJ2-7; D may be TRBD1 (6 bases). Between the trimmed V and J ends, which lost 6 bases and 3 bases, there was a span of 18 bases. Germline loops: CDR1 ENHRY, CDR2 SYGVKD. The CDR3 has 15 residues. In DNA, the CDR3 is TGTGCCATCAGAGGGGGTCACCCTGACGGCTACGAGCAGTACTTC. Residues: CAIRGGHPDGYEQYF.

This chain connects TRBV28 to TRBJ2-3; TRBD2 aligns across 10 bases. With 6 bases clipped from V and 4 bases from J, the junction kept 7 bases outside the gene matches. Germline values: CDR1 MDHEN, CDR2 SYDVKM. This CDR3 is built from 15 residues. The CDR3 nucleotides are TGTGCCAGCAGCAGACTAGCGGGTCTTTCAGATACGCAGTATTTT. Its protein is CASSRLAGLSDTQYF.

CDR3 coding DNA: TGTGCCAGTAGTACGATGGGAGCCGGACCCTACGAGCAGTACTTC. Translated: CASSTMGAGPYEQYF. The genes are TRBV19 and TRBJ2-7, with D possibly matching TRBD2 (5 bases). Per germline, CDR1 LNHDA and CDR2 SQIVND (reference sequence). The CDR3 consists of 15 residues. Trimming cost V 4 bases and J 2 bases, with 15 bases left between them. Drawing the rest from reference TRBV19 and TRBJ2-7, the complete variable domain is DGGITQSPKYLFRKEGQNVTLSCEQNLNHDAMYWYRQDPGQGLRLIYYSQIVNDFQKGDIAEGYSVSREKKESFPLTVTSAQKNPTAFYLCASSTMGAGPYEQYFGPGTRLTVT.